This TCR beta chain was identified during a study of blood T cell repertoires in COVID-19. For the study at large: Samples taken during acute and convalescent COVID-19 were collected in the United States, Italy and Spain. From T cells, B-cell-depleted T cells, or PBMCs came the material, which was cDNA or gDNA.

Germline V gene data show CDR1 as SGHTA and CDR2 as FQGNSA. The length of the CDR3 is 15 residues. The junction had 1 base not matched to a gene; V was cut back by 1 base and J by 1 base. Assay: immunoSEQ multiplex PCR; the TCRdb copy retains only in-frame clones and omits some. This table holds about 200,000 clones, around four fifths found once. Specimen: peripheral blood. V usage is TRBV7-2 and J usage is TRBJ2-3; 8 positions match TRBD2. The TCR sequence derives from a man in his 60s with COVID-19, enrolled during active disease. CDR3 region: CASSLVTSGTDTQYF. In DNA, the CDR3 is TGTGCCAGCAGCTTAGTGACTAGCGGCACAGATACGCAGTATTTT. The full variable domain, in which reference TRBV7-2 and TRBJ2-3 provide the parts outside the CDR3, is GAGVSQSPSNKVTEKGKDVELRCDPISGHTALYWYRQSLGQGLEFLIYFQGNSAPDKSGLPSDRFSAERTGGSVSTLTIQRTQQEDSAVYLCASSLVTSGTDTQYFGPGTRLTVL.